The clone carrying this T cell receptor beta chain turned up a few times. Its antigen is unidentified. Other nucleotide sequences in the sample specify the same CDR3. V dropped 5 bases and J dropped 1 base, with 4 bases sitting between them. This CDR3 comprises 12 residues. Germline V gene data show CDR1 as SEHNR and CDR2 as FQNEAQ (reference sequence). This entry belongs to a study of beta chain features in type 1 diabetes. Every bit of the isolated RNA underwent reverse transcription, so sequencing read expressed TCRB transcripts. The protocol was immunoSEQ multiplex PCR, while the TCRdb copy is restricted to in-frame clones and leaves out a portion. The sample includes over 700,000 clones, about 17% of them seen just once. Study findings and constraints: There were fewer insertions and more deletions at the VDJ junctions of type 1 diabetes patients.

The V gene is TRBV7-9, the J gene TRBJ2-3; D call uncertain. Material for sequencing was naive CD4+ T cells from blood. The TCR was taken from a young woman in good health. CDR3 residues: CASSLRTDTQYF. The CDR3 region has the DNA TGTGCCAGCAGCCTACGCACAGATACGCAGTATTTT.